The T cell receptor (beta chain) under discussion was sequenced for a study of T cells in Graves' hyperthyroidism and ophthalmopathy. The source material, RNA transcripts, was used to amplify TCR beta CDR3 regions. First-round RT-PCR with HTBI primers amplified the TCR CDR3 region. Each CDR3 protein gets one entry after TCRdb re-called the multiplex PCR reads with MiXCR. The table has roughly 330,000 distinct CDR3 sequences, roughly 17% seen once; the top ten hold roughly 31%. V lost 5 bases and J lost 3; bases outside the gene matches: 8. Germline assignment: CDR1 LNHNV and CDR2 YYDKDF (reference sequence). The CDR3 totals 16 residues. This clonotype was seen ten or more times.

The receptor's source is a man aged 25 to 40 with Graves' hyperthyroidism. The chain uses TRBV15 and TRBJ2-1, with TRBD1 matching over 9 bases. Material for sequencing was blood. The CDR3 DNA sequence: TGTGCCACCAGCGGGGGGGACAGGGCGTTCTACAATGAGCAGTTCTTC. Amino acid sequence: CATSGGDRAFYNEQFF. Based on the CDR3 plus reference TRBV15 and TRBJ2-1, the full variable domain is DAMVIQNPRYQVTQFGKPVTLSCSQTLNHNVMYWYQQKSSQAPKLLFHYYDKDFNNEADTPDNFQSRRPNTSFCFLDIRSPGLGDTAMYLCATSGGDRAFYNEQFFGPGTRLTVL.